The clone carrying this T cell receptor (beta chain) has a count of ten or more. The TRBV12-4/TRBJ1-2 clonotypes were amplified using barcode primers with ligated adaptors. MiXCR, applied by TCRdb to the multiplex PCR reads, yields one record per CDR3 protein. The sample comprises more than 250 distinct CDR3 sequences, 3% to 4.5% of which are singletons, and 78% rests with the top ten. J was trimmed by 8 bases and V by 5 bases; bases with no gene match: 8. The CDR3 extends over 13 amino acids. Treg sorting used a CD4+CD25+CD127-/low gate. The chain links TRBV12-3 or TRBV12-4 to TRBJ1-2; TRBD1 agrees at 7 bases. Sequencing was performed on Tregs sorted from blood. This receptor was obtained from a female donor with breast cancer. In DNA form, the CDR3 reads TGTGCCAGCAGTCTGCCGACAGGGCGAGGCTACACCTTC. This translates into CASSLPTGRGYTF.